The T cell receptor (beta chain) under discussion was sequenced for a study of CD8+ T cells in alopecia areata. Regarding the study as a whole: Sequencing of scalp samples also includes resident alphabeta T cells from normal skin.

Regarding this clone: Its cognate antigen is unknown. In the same sample, other DNA sequences code for this CDR3.

This CDR3 spans 15 amino acids. The V gene lost 1 base and the J gene lost 2 bases, with 9 bases spanning the gap. Germline CDR1 and CDR2: KGHSH and LQKENI. Sequencing relied on a cDNA template that was reverse transcribed from extracted RNA. Measured with immunoSEQ multiplex PCR; TCRdb has only the in-frame clones, and not every one. The sample records some 170,000 clones, approximately 65% being singletons. This TCR was recovered from a human donor with alopecia areata. The specimen was CD8+ T cells sorted from blood, collected at week 0. The chain couples TRBV18 to TRBJ2-1; D call uncertain. The CDR3 nucleotides are TGTGCCAGCTCACCACGGCGCGCGGCCTACAATGAGCAGTTCTTC. Encoded protein: CASSPRRAAYNEQFF.